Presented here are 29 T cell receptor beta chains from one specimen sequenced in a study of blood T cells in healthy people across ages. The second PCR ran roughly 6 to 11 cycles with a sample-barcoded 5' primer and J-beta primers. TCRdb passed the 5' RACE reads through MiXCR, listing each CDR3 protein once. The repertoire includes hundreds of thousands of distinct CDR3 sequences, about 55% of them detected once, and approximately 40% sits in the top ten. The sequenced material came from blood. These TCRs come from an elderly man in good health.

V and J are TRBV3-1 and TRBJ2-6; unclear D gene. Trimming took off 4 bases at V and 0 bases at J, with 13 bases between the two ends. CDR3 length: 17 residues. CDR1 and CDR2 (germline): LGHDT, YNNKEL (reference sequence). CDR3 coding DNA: TGTGCCAGCAGCCTCCTGGTCCGGAGCTCTGGGGCCAACGTCCTGACTTTC. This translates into CASSLLVRSSGANVLTF.

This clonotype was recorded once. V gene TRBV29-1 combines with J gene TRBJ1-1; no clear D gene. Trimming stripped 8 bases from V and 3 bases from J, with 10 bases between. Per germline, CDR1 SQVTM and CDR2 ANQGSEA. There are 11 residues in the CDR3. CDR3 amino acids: CSPYLDTEAFF. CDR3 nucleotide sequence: TGCAGCCCCTATCTGGACACTGAAGCTTTCTTT.

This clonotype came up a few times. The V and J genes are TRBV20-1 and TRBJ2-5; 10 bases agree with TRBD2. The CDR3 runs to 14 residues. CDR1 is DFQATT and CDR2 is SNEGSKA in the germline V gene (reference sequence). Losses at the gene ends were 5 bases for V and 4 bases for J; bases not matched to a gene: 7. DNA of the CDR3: TGCAGTGCTGTTCGGCTAGCGGGAGCAGAGACCCAGTACTTC. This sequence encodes CSAVRLAGAETQYF.

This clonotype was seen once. This chain's CDR3 is CASSKGDRGEQFF. In DNA form, the CDR3 reads TGCGCCAGCAGCAAAGGAGATCGTGGTGAGCAGTTCTTC. The gene calls are TRBV5-1 and TRBJ2-1; D gene unclear. Germline V gene sequence: CDR1 SGHRS, CDR2 YFSETQ. V shed 4 bases and J shed 9 bases, with 14 bases lying between them. The length of the CDR3 is 13 residues.

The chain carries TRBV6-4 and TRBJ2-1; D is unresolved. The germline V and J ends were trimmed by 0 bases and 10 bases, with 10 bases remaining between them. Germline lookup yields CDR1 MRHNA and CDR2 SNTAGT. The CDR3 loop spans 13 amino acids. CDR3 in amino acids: CASSDSIRREQFF. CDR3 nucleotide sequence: TGTGCCAGCAGTGACTCGATTCGGCGAGAGCAGTTCTTC.

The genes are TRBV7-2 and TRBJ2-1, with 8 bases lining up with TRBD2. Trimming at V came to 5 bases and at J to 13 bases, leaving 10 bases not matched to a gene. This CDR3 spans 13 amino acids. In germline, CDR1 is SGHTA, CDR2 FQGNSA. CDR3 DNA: TGTGCCAGCAGCGATACTAGCGGTTGGAGTCAGTTCTTC. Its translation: CASSDTSGWSQFF.

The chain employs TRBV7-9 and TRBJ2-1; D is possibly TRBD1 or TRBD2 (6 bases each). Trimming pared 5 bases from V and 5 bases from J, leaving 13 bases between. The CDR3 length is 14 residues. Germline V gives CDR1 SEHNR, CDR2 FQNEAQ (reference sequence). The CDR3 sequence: CASSGGTSDNEQFF. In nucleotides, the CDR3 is TGTGCCAGCAGCGGGGGGACATCGGACAATGAGCAGTTCTTC.

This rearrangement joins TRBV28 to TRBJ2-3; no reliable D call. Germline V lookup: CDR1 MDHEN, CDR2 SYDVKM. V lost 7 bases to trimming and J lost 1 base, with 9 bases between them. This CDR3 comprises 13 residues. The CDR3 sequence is CASITGGTDTQYF. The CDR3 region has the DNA TGTGCCAGCATTACCGGAGGCACAGATACGCAGTATTTT.

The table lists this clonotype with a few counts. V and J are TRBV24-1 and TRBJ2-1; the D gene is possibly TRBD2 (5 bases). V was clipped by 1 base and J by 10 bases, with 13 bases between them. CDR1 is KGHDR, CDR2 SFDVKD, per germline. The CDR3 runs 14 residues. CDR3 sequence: CATSDFYSGGEQFF. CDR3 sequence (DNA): TGTGCCACCAGTGATTTCTACTCGGGCGGGGAGCAGTTCTTC.

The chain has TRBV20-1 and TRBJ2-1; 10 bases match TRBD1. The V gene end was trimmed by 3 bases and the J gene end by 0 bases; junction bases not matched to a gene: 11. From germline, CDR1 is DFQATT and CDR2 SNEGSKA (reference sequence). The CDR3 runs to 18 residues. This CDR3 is CSASPRDRGESSYNEQFF. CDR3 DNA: TGCAGTGCTAGCCCTCGGGACAGGGGCGAAAGCTCCTACAATGAGCAGTTCTTC.

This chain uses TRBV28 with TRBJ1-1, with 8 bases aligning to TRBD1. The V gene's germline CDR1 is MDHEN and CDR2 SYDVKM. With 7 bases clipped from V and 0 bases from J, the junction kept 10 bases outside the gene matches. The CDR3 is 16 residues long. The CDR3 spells CASTWDRLGMNTEAFF. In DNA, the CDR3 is TGTGCCAGCACCTGGGACAGGTTGGGGATGAACACTGAAGCTTTCTTT. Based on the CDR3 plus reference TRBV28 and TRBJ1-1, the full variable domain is DVKVTQSSRYLVKRTGEKVFLECVQDMDHENMFWYRQDPGLGLRLIYFSYDVKMKEKGDIPEGYSVSREKKERFSLILESASTNQTSMYLCASTWDRLGMNTEAFFGQGTRLTVV.

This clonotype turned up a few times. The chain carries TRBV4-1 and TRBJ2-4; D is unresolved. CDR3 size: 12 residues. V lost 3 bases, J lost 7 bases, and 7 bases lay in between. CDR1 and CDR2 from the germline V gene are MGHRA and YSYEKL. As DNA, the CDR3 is TGCGCCAGCAGCCACCCCGGGAACATTCAGTACTTC. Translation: CASSHPGNIQYF.

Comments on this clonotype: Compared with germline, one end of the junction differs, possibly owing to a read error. CDR3 nucleotide sequence: TGTGCCAGCCCACCTGTCCTCGGGGGTGAGAACACTGAAGCTTTCTTT. Translation: CASPPVLGGENTEAFF. The rearrangement uses TRBV18 and TRBJ1-1; TRBD1 might be the D (5 bases). CDR1 and CDR2 from the germline V gene are KGHSH and LQKENI. The CDR3 loop spans 16 amino acids.

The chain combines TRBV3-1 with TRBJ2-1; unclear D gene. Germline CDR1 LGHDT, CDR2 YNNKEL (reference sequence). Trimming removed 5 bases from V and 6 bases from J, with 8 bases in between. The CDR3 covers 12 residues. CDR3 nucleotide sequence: TGTGCCAGCAGCTATCGTCCCAATGAGCAGTTCTTC. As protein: CASSYRPNEQFF.

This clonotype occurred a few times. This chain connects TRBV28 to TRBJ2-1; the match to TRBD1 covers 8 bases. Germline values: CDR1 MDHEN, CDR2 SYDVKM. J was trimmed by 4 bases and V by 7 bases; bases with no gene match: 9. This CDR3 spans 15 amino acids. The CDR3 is CASIPAGGRYNEQFF. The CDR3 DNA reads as TGTGCCAGCATACCAGCAGGGGGCAGGTACAATGAGCAGTTCTTC.

DNA for the CDR3: TGTGCTAGTGGTGCCGGGACAGGACACTACGAGCAGTACTTC. Its protein is CASGAGTGHYEQYF. The chain is built from TRBV12-5 and TRBJ2-7; 8 bases are shared with TRBD1. V shed 5 bases, J shed 3 bases, and the junction held 6 bases outside the gene matches. From germline, CDR1 is LGHNT and CDR2 FRNRAP. The CDR3 runs 14 residues. The full variable domain, in which reference TRBV12-5 and TRBJ2-7 provide the parts outside the CDR3, is DARVTQTPRHKVTEMGQEVTMRCQPILGHNTVFWYRQTMMQGLELLAYFRNRAPLDDSGMPKDRFSAEMPDATLATLKIQPSEPRDSAVYFCASGAGTGHYEQYFGPGTRLTVT.

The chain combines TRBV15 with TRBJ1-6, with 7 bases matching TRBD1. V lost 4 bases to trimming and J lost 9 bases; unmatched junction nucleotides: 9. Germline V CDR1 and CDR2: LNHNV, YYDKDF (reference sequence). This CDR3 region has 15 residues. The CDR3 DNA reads TGTGCCACCAGCACAAAGGGGACAGTAGGTTCACCCCTCCACTTT. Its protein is CATSTKGTVGSPLHF.

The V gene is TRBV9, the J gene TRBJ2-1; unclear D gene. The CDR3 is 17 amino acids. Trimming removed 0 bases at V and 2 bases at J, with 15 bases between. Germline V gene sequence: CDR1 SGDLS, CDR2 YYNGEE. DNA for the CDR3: TGTGCCAGCAGCGTAGAGAGAGGCCGTCCTACCTACAATGAGCAGTTCTTC. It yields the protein CASSVERGRPTYNEQFF.

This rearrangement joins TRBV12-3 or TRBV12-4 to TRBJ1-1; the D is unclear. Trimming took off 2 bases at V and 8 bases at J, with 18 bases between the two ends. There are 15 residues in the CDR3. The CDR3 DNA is TGTGCCAGCAGTTTAATGTTAGGCCACTTAAACGAAGCTTTCTTT. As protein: CASSLMLGHLNEAFF.

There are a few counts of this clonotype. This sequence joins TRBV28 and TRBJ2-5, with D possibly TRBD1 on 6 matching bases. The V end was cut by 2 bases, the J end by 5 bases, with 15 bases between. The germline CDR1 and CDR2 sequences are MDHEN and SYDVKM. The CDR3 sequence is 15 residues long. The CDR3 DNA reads TGTGCCAGCAGTTTAATCCCAGGGGCCGGGGAGACCCAGTACTTC. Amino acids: CASSLIPGAGETQYF.

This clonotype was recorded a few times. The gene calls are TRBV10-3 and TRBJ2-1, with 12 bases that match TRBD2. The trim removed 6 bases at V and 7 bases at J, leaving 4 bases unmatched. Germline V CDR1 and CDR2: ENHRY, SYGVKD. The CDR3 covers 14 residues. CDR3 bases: TGTGCCATCAGAGTGACTAGCGGGAGTAATGAGCAGTTCTTC. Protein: CAIRVTSGSNEQFF.

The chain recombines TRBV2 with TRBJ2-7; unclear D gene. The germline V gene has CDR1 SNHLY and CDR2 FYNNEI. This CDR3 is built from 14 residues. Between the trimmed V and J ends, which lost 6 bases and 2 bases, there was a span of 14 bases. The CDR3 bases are TGTGCCAGCAGCTCGGACGGACGACCCTACGAGCAGTACTTC. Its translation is CASSSDGRPYEQYF.

The CDR3, as DNA: TGTGCCACCAGCAGAGAGCCTTCGGCTACTCCTAGCACAGATACGCAGTATTTT. This encodes CATSREPSATPSTDTQYF. The chain combines TRBV15 with TRBJ2-3, with D unclear. This CDR3 spans 18 amino acids. CDR1 and CDR2 (germline): LNHNV, YYDKDF (reference sequence). V lost 0 bases and J lost 0, with 16 bases in between. Full variable domain (missing parts from reference TRBV15 and TRBJ2-3): DAMVIQNPRYQVTQFGKPVTLSCSQTLNHNVMYWYQQKSSQAPKLLFHYYDKDFNNEADTPDNFQSRRPNTSFCFLDIRSPGLGDTAMYLCATSREPSATPSTDTQYFGPGTRLTVL.

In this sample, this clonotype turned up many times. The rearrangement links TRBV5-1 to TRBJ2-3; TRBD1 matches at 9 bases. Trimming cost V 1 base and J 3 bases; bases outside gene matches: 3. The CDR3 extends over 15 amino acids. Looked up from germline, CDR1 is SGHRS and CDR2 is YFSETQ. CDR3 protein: CASSLRTGATDTQYF. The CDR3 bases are TGCGCCAGCAGCTTGAGGACAGGGGCAACAGATACGCAGTATTTT.

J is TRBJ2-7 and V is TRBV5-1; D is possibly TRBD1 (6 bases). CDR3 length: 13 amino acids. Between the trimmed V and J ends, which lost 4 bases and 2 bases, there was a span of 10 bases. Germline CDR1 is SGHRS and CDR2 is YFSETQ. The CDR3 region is CASSQDSAYEQYF. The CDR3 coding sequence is TGCGCCAGCAGCCAGGACAGTGCCTACGAGCAGTACTTC.

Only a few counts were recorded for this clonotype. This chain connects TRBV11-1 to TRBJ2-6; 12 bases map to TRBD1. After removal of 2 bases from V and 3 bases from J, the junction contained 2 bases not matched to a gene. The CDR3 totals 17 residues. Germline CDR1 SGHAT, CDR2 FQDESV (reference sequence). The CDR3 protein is CASSLRDRGHGANVLTF. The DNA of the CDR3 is TGTGCCAGCAGCTTAAGGGACAGGGGGCATGGGGCCAACGTCCTGACTTTC.

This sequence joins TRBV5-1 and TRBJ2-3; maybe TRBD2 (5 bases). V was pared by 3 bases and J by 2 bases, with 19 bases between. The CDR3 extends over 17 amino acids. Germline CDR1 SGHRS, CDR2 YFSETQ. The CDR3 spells CASSWAGRMLNTDTQYF. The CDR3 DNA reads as TGCGCCAGCAGCTGGGCGGGCCGGATGCTGAACACAGATACGCAGTATTTT.

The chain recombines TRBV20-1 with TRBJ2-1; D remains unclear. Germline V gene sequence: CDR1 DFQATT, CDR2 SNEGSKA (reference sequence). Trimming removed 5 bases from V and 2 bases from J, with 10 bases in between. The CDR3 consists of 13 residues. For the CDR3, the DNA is TGCAGTGCTGGTAGTAGCCCCTACAATGAGCAGTTCTTC. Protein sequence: CSAGSSPYNEQFF.

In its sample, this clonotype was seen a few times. The DNA of the CDR3 is TGCAGTGCTAGCGACAATCAGAGCGACCAAGAGACCCAGTACTTC. Amino acid sequence: CSASDNQSDQETQYF. The chain joins TRBV20-1 to TRBJ2-5; D gene unclear. The germline gives CDR1 DFQATT, CDR2 SNEGSKA (reference sequence). The V and J ends lost 3 bases and 0 bases respectively, with 14 bases between them. The CDR3 is 15 amino acids.